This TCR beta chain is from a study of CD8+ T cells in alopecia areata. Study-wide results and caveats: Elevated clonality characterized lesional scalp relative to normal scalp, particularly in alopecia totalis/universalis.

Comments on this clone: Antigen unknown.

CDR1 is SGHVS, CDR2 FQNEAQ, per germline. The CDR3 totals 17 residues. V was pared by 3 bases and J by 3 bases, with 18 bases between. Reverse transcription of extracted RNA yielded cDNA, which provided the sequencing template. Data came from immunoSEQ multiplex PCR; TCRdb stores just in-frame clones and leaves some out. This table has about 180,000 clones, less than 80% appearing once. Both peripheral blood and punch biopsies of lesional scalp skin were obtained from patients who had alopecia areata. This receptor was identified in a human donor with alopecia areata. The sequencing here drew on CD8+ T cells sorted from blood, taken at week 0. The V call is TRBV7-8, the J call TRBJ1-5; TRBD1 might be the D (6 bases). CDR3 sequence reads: CASSLGAGLEANQPQHF. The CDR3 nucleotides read TGTGCCAGCAGCTTGGGGGCTGGGCTGGAAGCCAATCAGCCCCAGCATTTT.